The 24 T cell receptor beta chains below all came from one sample that was sequenced in a study of shared clonotypes between healthy human individuals (TCRdb year 2020). The library relied on the immunoSEQ multiplex PCR assay. TCRdb took this table from immuneACCESS and kept in-frame rearrangements with V and J called. Such tables lack part of the clones; where checked against another copy, unresolved V genes explain under half of the gap, and the rest is unexplained. This sample lists some 1,100,000 clones; approximately 80% were detected once. The ten largest clones capture more than 0.5% of the sample. Sequencing used memory CD4+ T cells from PBMCs. Sample cell subset or site, as interpreted from the label and publication: CD45RA-negative fraction. These receptors all stem from a man aged 18 to 35 in good health. Some clones in this sample may be carry-over from other donors' samples.

The chain combines TRBV5-1 with TRBJ1-1; 7 nucleotides align to TRBD1. CDR3 length equals 16 residues. Trimming at V came to 3 bases and at J to 2 bases, leaving 10 bases not matched to a gene. Germline V CDR1 and CDR2: SGHRS, YFSETQ. The CDR3 loop is CASSSKGTESNTEAFF. The CDR3 nucleotides are TGCGCCAGCAGCTCAAAAGGGACAGAATCAAACACTGAAGCTTTCTTT.

This chain joins TRBV5-1 and TRBJ2-7, with D possibly being TRBD1 (5 bases). V lost 4 bases, J lost 3 bases, and 14 bases lay in between. The CDR3 length is 14 residues. The germline CDR1 and CDR2 sequences are SGHRS and YFSETQ. Here the CDR3 DNA reads TGCGCCAGCAGCCCCCCGGGCAGGGTCTACGAGCAGTACTTC. Its translation: CASSPPGRVYEQYF.

V is TRBV28 and J is TRBJ1-2; TRBD1 agrees at 12 bases. The J segment lost 1 base and the V segment lost 5 bases, leaving 11 bases of the junction unmatched. Per the germline V gene, CDR1 is MDHEN and CDR2 is SYDVKM. CDR3 length: 18 residues. The CDR3 coding sequence is TGTGCCAGCAGTCTTCACCGGGACAGGGGGCCTGGTAACTATGGCTACACCTTC. Translating gives CASSLHRDRGPGNYGYTF.

This chain links TRBV2 with TRBJ2-5; the D is unclear. The CDR3 has 15 amino acids. The V gene's germline CDR1 is SNHLY and CDR2 FYNNEI. Trimming removed 0 bases from V and 1 base from J, with 9 bases in between. The chain's CDR3 is CASSEARVRQETQYF. In DNA, the CDR3 is TGTGCCAGCAGTGAAGCGAGAGTACGCCAAGAGACCCAGTACTTC.

The chain combines TRBV7-3 with TRBJ2-3, with D perhaps assigned TRBD1 or TRBD2 (5 bases each). Germline CDR1 is SGHTA and CDR2 is FQGTGA. CDR3 length: 15 amino acids. Trimming stripped 2 bases from V and 6 bases from J, with 15 bases between. The CDR3, as DNA: TGTGCCAGCAGCTTACGGTTCGGGGACGGTGATACGCAGTATTTT. Encoded protein: CASSLRFGDGDTQYF.

This clone was observed a handful of times. The chain combines TRBV29-1 with TRBJ1-4; D is possibly TRBD1 (6 bases). V lost 4 bases and J 3 bases, leaving 18 bases between the germline ends. The CDR3 extends over 16 amino acids. Germline CDR1 reads SQVTM; CDR2 reads ANQGSEA. The CDR3 loop reads CSVGLGGALANEKLFF. In DNA, the CDR3 is TGCAGCGTTGGTTTGGGGGGGGCGCTTGCTAATGAAAAACTGTTTTTT.

This clone was detected only once. The chain has TRBV15 and TRBJ2-3, with D hard to call. Germline V gene lookup returns CDR1 LNHNV and CDR2 YYDKDF (reference sequence). The CDR3 is 12 residues long. Trimming took off 1 base at V and 12 bases at J, with 11 bases between the two ends. The CDR3 bases are TGTGCCACCAGCAGAGGGACCCGCGTTCAGTATTTT. Translation gives CATSRGTRVQYF.

The J gene is TRBJ2-2, the V gene TRBV7-9; tentative D call: TRBD1 (5 bases). The germline CDR1 and CDR2 sequences are SEHNR and FQNEAQ (reference sequence). With 6 bases removed from V and 3 bases from J, the gap between germline ends came to 17 bases. CDR3 length: 16 amino acids. The CDR3 here is CASSRPRALDTGELFF. CDR3 DNA: TGTGCCAGCAGTCGACCCAGGGCGTTGGACACCGGGGAGCTGTTTTTT.

For the CDR3, the DNA is TGTGCCTGGAGCCTAACTAGCGGGAGCTACAATGAGCAGTTCTTC. Its translation is CAWSLTSGSYNEQFF. The J gene is TRBJ2-1, the V gene TRBV30; 11 bases are shared with TRBD2. The CDR3 contains 15 residues. Losses at the gene ends were 3 bases for V and 3 bases for J; bases not matched to a gene: 4. The germline V gene has CDR1 GTSNPN and CDR2 SVGIG (reference sequence).

The V and J genes are TRBV7-9 and TRBJ1-1; D is undetermined. The CDR3 spans 17 residues. Germline values: CDR1 SEHNR, CDR2 FQNEAQ (reference sequence). Trimming left V 5 bases short and J 0 bases short, with 19 bases between. The CDR3 is CASSGRPDGALNTEAFF. The CDR3 coding sequence is TGTGCCAGCAGCGGAAGACCGGACGGAGCCTTGAACACTGAAGCTTTCTTT.

The chain employs TRBV9 and TRBJ1-1; D is uncertain. The ends were cut back, 3 bases at V and 6 bases at J, with 15 bases in the middle. CDR3 length equals 14 residues. Germline V gives CDR1 SGDLS, CDR2 YYNGEE. CDR3: CASSAQVGDAEAFF. DNA for the CDR3: TGTGCCAGCAGCGCCCAGGTGGGAGACGCTGAAGCTTTCTTT.

The gene calls are TRBV2 and TRBJ2-5; 8 nucleotides line up with TRBD1. The CDR3 consists of 15 residues. V was clipped by 6 bases and J by 1 base; unmatched bases: 7. Germline values: CDR1 SNHLY, CDR2 FYNNEI. CDR3 sequence: CASSGRQGPQETQYF. The CDR3 DNA is TGTGCCAGCAGCGGTAGACAGGGGCCCCAAGAGACCCAGTACTTC.

This chain joins TRBV7-8 and TRBJ2-7; TRBD2 agrees at 12 bases. CDR3 size: 19 residues. The germline V gene has CDR1 SGHVS and CDR2 FQNEAQ. J lost 0 bases, V lost 5 bases, and 14 bases had no gene match. CDR3 loop: CASSLNPGLAGITSYEQYF. The CDR3 nucleotides read TGTGCCAGCAGCCTGAATCCGGGACTAGCGGGTATAACCTCCTACGAGCAGTACTTC.

The chain links TRBV5-4 to TRBJ1-1; unclear D gene. The CDR3 totals 15 residues. Trimming cost V 3 bases and J 3 bases, with 15 bases left between them. In germline, CDR1 is SGHNT, CDR2 YYREEE (reference sequence). The CDR3 region is CASSSPQNGDTEAFF. CDR3 in DNA: TGTGCCAGCAGCTCCCCACAAAATGGGGACACTGAAGCTTTCTTT. The full variable domain, with the rest looked up from reference TRBV5-4 and TRBJ1-1, is ETGVTQSPTHLIKTRGQQVTLRCSSQSGHNTVSWYQQALGQGPQFIFQYYREEENGRGNFPPRFSGLQFPNYSSELNVNALELDDSALYLCASSSPQNGDTEAFFGQGTRLTVV.

This chain uses TRBV28 with TRBJ2-2, with D tentatively TRBD1 or TRBD2 (5 bases each). Trimming removed 5 bases from V and 2 bases from J, with 15 bases in between. The CDR3 sequence is 16 residues long. Germline CDR1 reads MDHEN; CDR2 reads SYDVKM. The CDR3 DNA sequence: TGTGCCAGCAGTCTGAACGGGGCAGGCAACACCGGGGAGCTGTTTTTT. This sequence encodes CASSLNGAGNTGELFF.

This rearrangement joins TRBV18 to TRBJ2-3, with TRBD2 matching over 7 bases. The CDR3 has 16 residues. V lost 4 bases and J lost 6; bases outside the gene matches: 13. Germline CDR1 and CDR2: KGHSH and LQKENI. The CDR3 is CASSQYAGVSADTQYF. CDR3 coding DNA: TGTGCCAGCTCACAGTACGCGGGGGTTTCGGCGGATACGCAGTATTTT.

The chain joins TRBV5-4 to TRBJ2-7; the D is unclear. The CDR3 loop spans 16 amino acids. CDR1 and CDR2 (germline): SGHNT, YYREEE (reference sequence). V was pared by 0 bases and J by 0 bases, with 13 bases between. In DNA, the CDR3 is TGTGCCAGCAGCTTGGGTGGCACCTTCAGCTCCTACGAGCAGTACTTC. Its translation: CASSLGGTFSSYEQYF.

The chain employs TRBV7-3 and TRBJ2-6; D is perhaps TRBD1 (6 bases). This CDR3 region has 16 residues. Per the germline V gene, CDR1 is SGHTA and CDR2 is FQGTGA. The ends were cut back, 5 bases at V and 4 bases at J, with 15 bases in the middle. The CDR3 sequence: CASSPSRGSGANVLTF. The CDR3 coding sequence is TGTGCCAGCAGCCCCTCGAGGGGGTCCGGGGCCAACGTCCTGACTTTC. Looking up the rest from reference TRBV7-3 and TRBJ2-6 gives the full variable domain: GAGVSQTPSNKVTEKGKYVELRCDPISGHTALYWYRQSLGQGPEFLIYFQGTGAADDSGLPNDRFFAVRPEGSVSTLKIQRTERGDSAVYLCASSPSRGSGANVLTFGAGSRLTVL.

This clone was seen a few times. This rearrangement joins TRBV7-2 to TRBJ1-2; D is unresolved. This CDR3 has 14 residues. Deletions cut 5 bases from V and 8 bases from J, with 18 bases between. CDR1 SGHTA and CDR2 FQGNSA come from the germline V gene. CDR3 protein: CASSRTVGGEGYTF. DNA for the CDR3: TGTGCCAGCAGCCGCACGGTCGGCGGTGAGGGCTACACCTTC.

This rearrangement joins TRBV11-1 to TRBJ1-1; tentatively, D is TRBD1 (5 bases). The germline V and J ends were trimmed by 2 bases and 1 base, with 11 bases remaining between them. The CDR3 spans 15 residues. In germline, CDR1 is SGHAT, CDR2 FQDESV (reference sequence). DNA for the CDR3: TGTGCCAGCAGCTTATATGGGCAGGGGAACACTGAAGCTTTCTTT. It codes for CASSLYGQGNTEAFF.

The chain links TRBV11-2 to TRBJ2-7; 7 nucleotides agree with TRBD2. The CDR3 is 15 residues long. V dropped 5 bases and J dropped 1; count of bases not matched to a gene: 8. Germline CDR1 reads SGHAT; CDR2 reads FQNNGV. The CDR3 DNA is TGTGCCAGCAGCCGGGCGCTAGCGGTTTCCTACGAGCAGTACTTC. This sequence encodes CASSRALAVSYEQYF.

The rearrangement joins TRBV5-8 to TRBJ1-5, with a tentative D call TRBD1 (5 bases). The CDR3 sequence is 12 residues long. Germline CDR1 reads SGHTS; CDR2 reads YDEGEE. Deletions cut 4 bases from V and 11 bases from J, with 13 bases between. CDR3 coding DNA: TGTGCCAGCAGCAGGGGTGGTGGGGCCCAGCATTTT. This sequence encodes CASSRGGGAQHF.

The chain recombines TRBV7-2 with TRBJ2-1; 9 nucleotides align to TRBD2. CDR1 and CDR2 from the germline V gene are SGHTA and FQGNSA. The V and J ends lost 7 bases and 9 bases, in that order; junction bases with no gene match: 16. The CDR3 length is 16 residues. This CDR3 reads CASIPGVLAGVGEQFF. CDR3 DNA sequence: TGTGCCAGCATCCCTGGCGTATTAGCGGGAGTCGGTGAGCAGTTCTTC.

The chain has TRBV5-1 and TRBJ2-7; D not resolved. V was cut by 0 bases and J by 3 bases, with 22 bases left in between. The CDR3 consists of 18 residues. Germline lookup yields CDR1 SGHRS and CDR2 YFSETQ. In DNA, the CDR3 is TGCGCCAGCAGCTTGGCCCCACCGGGCCCCTCGACCCTCTACGAGCAGTACTTC. It codes for CASSLAPPGPSTLYEQYF.